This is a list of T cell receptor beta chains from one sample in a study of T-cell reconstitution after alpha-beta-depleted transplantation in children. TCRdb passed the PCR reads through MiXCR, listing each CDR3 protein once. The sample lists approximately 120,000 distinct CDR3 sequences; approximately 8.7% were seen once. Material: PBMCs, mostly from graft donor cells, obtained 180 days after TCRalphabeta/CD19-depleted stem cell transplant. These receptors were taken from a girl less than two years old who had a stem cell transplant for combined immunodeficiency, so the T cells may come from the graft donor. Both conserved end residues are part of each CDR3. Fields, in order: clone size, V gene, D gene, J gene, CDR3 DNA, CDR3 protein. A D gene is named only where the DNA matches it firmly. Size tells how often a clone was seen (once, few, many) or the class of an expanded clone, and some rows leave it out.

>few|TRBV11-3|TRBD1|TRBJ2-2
TGTGCCAGCAGCCGACGACAGGGGGCTACCACCGGGGAGCTGTTTTTT
CASSRRQGATTGELFF
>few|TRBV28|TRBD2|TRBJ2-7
TGTGCCAGCAGTTTGTGGACTAGCCGCTACGAGCAGTACTTC
CASSLWTSRYEQYF
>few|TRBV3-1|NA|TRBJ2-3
TGTGCCAGCAGCCCCACAGCAGGAGGTCCGCAGTATTTT
CASSPTAGGPQYF
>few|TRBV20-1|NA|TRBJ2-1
TGCAGTGCTAGAATAGCAAATGAGCAGTTCTTC
CSARIANEQFF
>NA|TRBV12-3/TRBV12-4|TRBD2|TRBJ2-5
TGTGCCAGCAGTTTCGAGCGGGAGGGCCGGGAGACCCAGTACTTC
CASSFEREGRETQYF
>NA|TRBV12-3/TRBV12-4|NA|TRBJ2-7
TGTGCCAGCAGTCGGACTCACTACGAGCAGTACTTC
CASSRTHYEQYF
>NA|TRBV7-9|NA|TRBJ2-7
TGTGCCAGCAGCTTAACTGGTCTGGAGCAGTACTTC
CASSLTGLEQYF
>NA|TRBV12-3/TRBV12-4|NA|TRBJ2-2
TGTGCCAGCAGTTTCTCTGGCGGGCCCGGGGAGCTGTTTTTT
CASSFSGGPGELFF
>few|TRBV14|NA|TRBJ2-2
TGTGCCAGCAGCCCTCTCCCGTGGACTCGAGGGAACACCGGGGAGCTGTTTTTT
CASSPLPWTRGNTGELFF
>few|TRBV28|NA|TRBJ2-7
TGTGCCAGCAGTTTAGTAGGGGGCAAAGGGGGGGCATCGTACTTC
CASSLVGGKGGASYF
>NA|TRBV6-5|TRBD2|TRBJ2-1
TGTGCCAGCAGTTACGCGGGGGTCTTCTTCTTC
CASSYAGVFFF
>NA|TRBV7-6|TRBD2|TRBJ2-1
TGTGCCAGCAGCTTAAGGAACGGGAGGCTCGATGAGCAGTTCTTC
CASSLRNGRLDEQFF
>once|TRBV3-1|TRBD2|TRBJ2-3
TGTGCCAGCTGCCCAGAGACTAGCATGACGGATACGCAGTATTTT
CASCPETSMTDTQYF
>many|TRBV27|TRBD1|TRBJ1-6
TGTGCCAGCAGATACCAAAAACAGGGGCTTTGGAATTCACCCCTCCACTTT
CASRYQKQGLWNSPLHF
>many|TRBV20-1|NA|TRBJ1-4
TGCAGTGCCCGAGATTCCCGGATCAAGGAAAAACTGTTTTTT
CSARDSRIKEKLFF
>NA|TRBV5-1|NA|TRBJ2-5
TGCGCCAGCAGCACCTCCGGGACAACTCAAGAGACCCAGTACTTC
CASSTSGTTQETQYF
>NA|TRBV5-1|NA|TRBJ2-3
TGCGCCAGCAGTATCCTCCCGGGACGGGCGCTTCCCACAGATACGCAGTATTTT
CASSILPGRALPTDTQYF
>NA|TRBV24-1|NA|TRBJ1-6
TGTGCCACCAGTGATTTGTCGGAGCACAATTCACCCCTCCACTTT
CATSDLSEHNSPLHF
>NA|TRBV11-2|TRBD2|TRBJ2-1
TGTGCCAGCAGCCCCTATAATACCCAGAGCGGGGGGGCCGGCAATGAGCAGTTCTTC
CASSPYNTQSGGAGNEQFF
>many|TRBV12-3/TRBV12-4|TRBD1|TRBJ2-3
TGTGCCAGCAGCTTACAGGGGGCGCGTCATACGCAGTATTTT
CASSLQGARHTQYF
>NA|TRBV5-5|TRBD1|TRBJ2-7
TGTGCCAGCAGCTTGGAACAGGGGGTCCACGAGCAGTACTTC
CASSLEQGVHEQYF
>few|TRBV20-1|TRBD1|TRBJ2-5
TGCAGTGCGCAGCCTGTACAGGGGGTGGGAGAGACCCAGTACTTC
CSAQPVQGVGETQYF
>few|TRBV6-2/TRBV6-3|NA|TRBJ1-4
TGTGCCAGCAGTTACGCCGACAGCGGGATTGAAAAACTGTTTTTT
CASSYADSGIEKLFF
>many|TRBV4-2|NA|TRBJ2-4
TGTGCCAGCAGCCAAGATACCCGAAACATTCAGTACTTC
CASSQDTRNIQYF
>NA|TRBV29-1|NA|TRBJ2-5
TGCAGCGTTGATTCCGGGGAAGAGACCCAGTACTTC
CSVDSGEETQYF
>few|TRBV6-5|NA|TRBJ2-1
TGTGCCAGCAGTTACGCGGACTCGTACAATGAGCAGTTCTTC
CASSYADSYNEQFF
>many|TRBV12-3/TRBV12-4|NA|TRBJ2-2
TGTGCCAGCAGTTTAGGTCAGCCAACCGGGGAGCTGTTTTTT
CASSLGQPTGELFF
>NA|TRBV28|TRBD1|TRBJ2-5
TGTGCCAGCAGCCCGAGCCCGGGACAGCTTCAAGAGACCCAGTACTTC
CASSPSPGQLQETQYF
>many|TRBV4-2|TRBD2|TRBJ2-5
TGTGCCAGCAGCCAGGGGCGGGGGGAAGAGACCCAGTACTTC
CASSQGRGEETQYF
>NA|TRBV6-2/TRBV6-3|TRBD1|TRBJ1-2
TGTGCCAGCAGTCGCCTCCCCTCTTTTTTCAGGGGGTTGGCTAACTATGGCTACACCTTC
CASSRLPSFFRGLANYGYTF
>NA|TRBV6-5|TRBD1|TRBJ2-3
TGTGCCAGCAGTTACCGCACAGGGGCTTTGTATTTT
CASSYRTGALYF
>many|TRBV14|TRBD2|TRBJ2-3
TGTGCCAGCAGCCGTGTGGTGCGGGAGTACACAGATACGCAGTATTTT
CASSRVVREYTDTQYF
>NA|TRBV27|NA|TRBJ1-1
TGTGCCAGCAGTTTATCGGGGGCCCCCCCCGAAGCTTTCTTT
CASSLSGAPPEAFF
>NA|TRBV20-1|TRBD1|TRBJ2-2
TGCAGTGTTCAGGGACAGGGTTTCCCCGGGGAGCTGTTTTTT
CSVQGQGFPGELFF
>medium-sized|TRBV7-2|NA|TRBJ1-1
TGTGCCAGCAGCGACGGTCCCCAAAACACTGAAGCTTTCTTT
CASSDGPQNTEAFF
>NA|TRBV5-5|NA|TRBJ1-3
TGTGCCAGCAGCTTGGACAGGAGCTCTGGAAACACCATATATTTT
CASSLDRSSGNTIYF
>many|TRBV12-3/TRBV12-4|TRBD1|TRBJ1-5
TGTGCCAGCAGTTTTCCCGGACAGGGAAGCCAGCCCCAGCATTTT
CASSFPGQGSQPQHF
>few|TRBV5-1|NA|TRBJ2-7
TGCGCCAGCAGCTTCCAGAGGGACAATCCCTACGAGCAGTACTTC
CASSFQRDNPYEQYF
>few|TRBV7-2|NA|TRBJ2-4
TGTGCCAGCAGCCTGGACGCGATGGCCAAAAACATTCAGTACTTC
CASSLDAMAKNIQYF
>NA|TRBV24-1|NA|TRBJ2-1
TGTGCCACCAGTGACCCCCGGGTAGCGGCTCTCAGCTCCTACAATGAGCAGTTCTTC
CATSDPRVAALSSYNEQFF
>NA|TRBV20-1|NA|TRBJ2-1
TGCAGTGCTAGAGCCTCCGGGACTTTTACCTACAATGAGCAGTTCTTC
CSARASGTFTYNEQFF
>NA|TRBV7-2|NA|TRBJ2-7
TGTGCCAGCAGCCGCGGACTCGGTGGGTACGAGCAGTACTTC
CASSRGLGGYEQYF
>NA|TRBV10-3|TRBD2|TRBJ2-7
TGTGCCATCAGTGGGCGGCGGGAGGACGAGCAGTACTTC
CAISGRREDEQYF
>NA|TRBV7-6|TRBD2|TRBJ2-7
TGTGCCAGCAGCTTAAGGGGGACTAGCGGGGGCTACGAGCAGTACTTC
CASSLRGTSGGYEQYF
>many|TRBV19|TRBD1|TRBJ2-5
TGTGCCAGTAGTCCTCAGGACAGGGTACGAGAGACCCAGTACTTC
CASSPQDRVRETQYF
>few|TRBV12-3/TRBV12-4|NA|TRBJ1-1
TGTGCCAGCAGTTTAGTGGCTAGGACGGTCTACACTGAAGCTTTCTTT
CASSLVARTVYTEAFF
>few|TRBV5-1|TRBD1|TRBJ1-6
TGCGCCAGCAGCTTGGAGGGACAGACAAATTCACCCCTCCACTTT
CASSLEGQTNSPLHF
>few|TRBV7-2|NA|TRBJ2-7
TGTGCCAGCAGCTTTGGTATGAGCGGAGCCGGCTACGAGCAGTACTTC
CASSFGMSGAGYEQYF
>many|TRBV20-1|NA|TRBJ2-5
TGCAGTGCAACGGAGGTCGAGACCCAGTACTTC
CSATEVETQYF
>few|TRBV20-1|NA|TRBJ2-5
TGCAGTGCTAGTGGTATTAGGGGGAAGCTGACCCAGTACTTC
CSASGIRGKLTQYF
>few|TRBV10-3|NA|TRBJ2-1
TGTGCCATCAGTGTTGCCTGGGAGATGACCTACAATGAGCAGTTCTTC
CAISVAWEMTYNEQFF